The text below deals with one T cell receptor (beta chain). Its specific antigen is unknown. Base qualities are not recorded, but no much larger clone differs from it by a single base. V sheds 0 bases and J sheds 3 bases, leaving 9 bases between their ends. The cysteine opens and the phenylalanine closes a CDR3 of 14 amino acids. Solely the CDR3 DNA is kept, with 42 bases framed from the first base. The germline V gene specifies SGHTA as CDR1 and FQGNSA as CDR2. The 39 donors, aged roughly 6 to 100 years, were systemically healthy Caucasian individuals from Russia. Ten milliliters of peripheral blood were drawn from each donor into EDTA-treated Vacutainer tubes. Ficoll-Paque density-gradient centrifugation was used to isolate PBMCs, with at least 6 million per sample. Trizol reagent was used to extract total RNA from the PBMCs, yielding at least 5.5 micrograms per sample. The percentages of naive CD45RAhigh/CD27high T cells were determined by flow cytometry on a PBMC aliquot from every donor.

This specimen comes from a study of blood T cells in healthy people across ages (dated by TCRdb to 2013 to 2016). About the investigation overall: In model experiments, roughly one uniquely barcoded TCR beta cDNA molecule per two T cells was captured by template switching. Using deep sequencing normalized with unique cDNA molecular identifiers, the study measured how TCR beta repertoire diversity changes with age. The donors were divided into four age groups: young (average approximately 17 years), middle-aged (approximately 42), aged (around 67) and long-lived (about 79). Two additional independent replicas of 1 million unique cDNA reads from the same blood draw were analyzed for two donors (one aged 18 to 30 and one aged 80 or older). The paper as a whole reports these results and caveats: Observed TCR beta diversity per million T cells fell roughly linearly with age, and a significant reduction was already apparent by age around 40. Estimates of total diversity from one million sequenced T cells were regarded as lower bounds and underestimates. Bulk unsorted PBMC profiling prevented conclusive comparison of naive and antigen-experienced compartments. Because the CMV infection status of the donors was unknown, age-related changes in expanded clonotypes may potentially have been confounded. A strong correlation was found between observed TCR beta diversity and the percentage of naive T cells measured by flow cytometry. Compared with the aged group, the long-lived group had more naive CD4+ T cells, fewer expanded clones and increased TCR diversity, suggesting age selection.

Library creation used 5' RACE. Data came from an Illumina HiSeq 2500. A second roughly 6 to 11 cycle PCR used a sample-barcoded 5' primer and a J-beta primer mix. Each TCR beta cDNA molecule received a unique molecular identifier from a template-switch 5' adaptor carrying 12 random nucleotides. Each sample yielded at least 3 million CDR3-containing paired-end reads. All of the RNA was converted into first-strand cDNA using the Mint cDNA synthesis kit, with a TRBC-specific oligonucleotide serving as the primer. All cDNA was treated with uracil-DNA glycosylase and then went through a first 18-cycle PCR with the universal primers M1SS and BC2_uni_R. The authors' pipeline ran thus. For normalization, 1 million high-quality reads, each with a distinct molecular identifier, were randomly selected from each sample. Instead of being binned into consensus sequences, reads that shared molecular identifiers were thrown out. CDR3 identification, clonotype clustering and error correction used MiTCR with a Q25 quality threshold and the strictest error-elimination algorithm. Lower-bound total TCR beta diversity was estimated with a nonparametric unseen species model using Euler transformation. TCRdb's own reprocessing of the public reads used fastp at Q25 and MiXCR and kept productive beta chains. A single entry per CDR3 protein holds the most common genes and DNA from its merged rows. It is TCRdb's table, rather than the study itself, that gives the V and J calls and clone size. Recorded for this sample are about 560,000 distinct CDR3 sequences; roughly a quarter of them occurred a single time. Over 3.5% of the sample is in the top ten clones.

These data also featured in a second study, about T cells of mothers and their children. That second report states: Nine systemically healthy Caucasian individuals, comprising three mothers and their six children, were included as donors. cDNA synthesis used all of the extracted RNA, with roughly 1.6 ug of RNA in each 15 ul reaction. In the second PCR, the M1S primer added sample barcodes and 2-4 random nucleotides. Over 8.5 million TCR beta CDR3 reads came from each mother, compared with 2.5 million to 3.5 million reads from each child. TCR recombination output is similarly shaped by thymic selection in related and unrelated pairs, with a minor effect exerted by inherited differences. Normalized repertoire overlap in related mother-child pairs was always slightly higher than in unrelated mother-child pairs, but the difference was never significant. Persistent microchimeric T cell clones were not detected, at a sensitivity of about 90 clones per million clonotypes. The study used deep NGS to compare TCR beta repertoires of mothers and children, seeking features distinguishing related mother-child pairs from unrelated individuals. The mean age was 40 +/- 4 years for the mothers and roughly 10 +/- 4 years for the children. After adapter ligation was performed with NEBNext reagents, the libraries were sequenced on an Illumina HiSeq 2000 with 100+100 nt paired-end reads. To avoid cross-contamination, the mother libraries and the child libraries were prepared a month apart and sequenced in separate runs. Each donor had between roughly 500,000 and 2,200,000 distinct TCR beta clonotypes identified. Naive TCR beta clonotypes were estimated from low-frequency clonotypes matched to each donor's FACS-determined naive share, without sorting.

The V and J segments used are TRBV7-2 and TRBJ2-7, with an unclear D gene assignment. The sequenced sample consisted of blood. This receptor was taken from a boy aged 2 to 9 in good health. CDR3 loop: CASSLAAIDYEQYF. The DNA reads TGTGCCAGCAGCTTAGCGGCAATAGACTACGAGCAGTACTTC. Beyond the CDR3, the reference TRBV7-2 and TRBJ2-7 genes provide the residues; the full variable domain reads: GAGVSQSPSNKVTEKGKDVELRCDPISGHTALYWYRQSLGQGLEFLIYFQGNSAPDKSGLPSDRFSAERTGGSVSTLTIQRTQQEDSAVYLCASSLAAIDYEQYFGPGTRLTVT.